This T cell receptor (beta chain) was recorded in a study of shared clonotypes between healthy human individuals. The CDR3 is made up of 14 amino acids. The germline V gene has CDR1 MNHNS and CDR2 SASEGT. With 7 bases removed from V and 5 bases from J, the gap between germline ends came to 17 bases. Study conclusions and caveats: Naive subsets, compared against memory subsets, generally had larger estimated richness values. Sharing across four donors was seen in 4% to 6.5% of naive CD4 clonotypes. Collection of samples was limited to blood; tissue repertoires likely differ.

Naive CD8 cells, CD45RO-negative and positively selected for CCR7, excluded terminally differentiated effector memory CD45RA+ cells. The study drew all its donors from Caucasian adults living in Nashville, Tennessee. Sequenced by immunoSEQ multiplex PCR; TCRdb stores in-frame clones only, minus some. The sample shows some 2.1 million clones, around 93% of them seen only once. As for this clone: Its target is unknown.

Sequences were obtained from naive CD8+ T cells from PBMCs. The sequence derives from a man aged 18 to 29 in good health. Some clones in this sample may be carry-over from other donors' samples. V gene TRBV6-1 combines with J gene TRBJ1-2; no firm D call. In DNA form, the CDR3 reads TGTGCCAGCAACCTCTCCCAGGATTCATATGGCTACACCTTC. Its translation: CASNLSQDSYGYTF.